A single sample is the source of the 10 T cell receptor beta chains below, sequenced in a study of technical replicates of blood from a few donors. TCRdb keeps only in-frame clones here, not all; method: immunoSEQ multiplex PCR. The top ten hold 0.3% to 0.35% of the sample, which has under 85,000 clones, 95% to 97% seen once. Material for sequencing was T cells isolated from PBMCs. Every receptor here comes from a human donor in good health.

This chain links TRBV6-1 with TRBJ2-7; D is unclear. Germline CDR1 is MNHNS and CDR2 is SASEGT. V was pared by 3 bases and J by 3 bases, with 6 bases between. The CDR3 runs 12 residues. This CDR3 is CASSEAIYEQYF. In nucleotides, the CDR3 is TGTGCCAGCAGTGAGGCCATCTACGAGCAGTACTTC.

The chain's CDR3 is CASTGSYEQYF. CDR3 coding DNA: TGTGCCAGCACAGGGTCCTACGAGCAGTACTTC. This chain joins TRBV2 and TRBJ2-7; possible D gene TRBD1, 5 bases. Germline V gives CDR1 SNHLY, CDR2 FYNNEI. The CDR3 is made up of 11 amino acids. The ends were cut back, 7 bases at V and 1 base at J, with 5 bases in the middle.

The rearrangement joins TRBV27 to TRBJ2-5; TRBD2 is a possible D gene (6 bases). In germline, CDR1 is MNHEY, CDR2 SMNVEV (reference sequence). CDR3 length: 13 residues. V was trimmed by 3 bases and J by 6 bases, leaving 11 bases between them. CDR3 residues: CASSFSAGKTQYF. CDR3 bases: TGTGCCAGCAGTTTTTCGGCGGGGAAGACCCAGTACTTC.

The genes are TRBV28 and TRBJ2-7; D is possibly TRBD1 (6 bases). From germline, CDR1 is MDHEN and CDR2 SYDVKM. V shed 6 bases and J shed 2 bases, with 11 bases lying between them. The CDR3 totals 13 residues. This chain's CDR3 is CASSSGQPYEQYF. CDR3 sequence (DNA): TGTGCCAGCAGCTCCGGACAGCCCTACGAGCAGTACTTC.

This chain connects TRBV21-1 to TRBJ2-7; the table's D call of TRBD1 was not tested on the DNA. TRBV21-1 has pseudogene status. This CDR3 contains 13 residues. Here the CDR3 reads CASSQNRGYEQYF. CDR3 in DNA: TGTGCCAGCAGCCAAAACAGGGGCTACGAGCAGTACTTC.

This clone was seen just once. The CDR3 loop reads CASSVERGGNYGYTF. The CDR3 DNA follows: TGTGCCAGCAGCGTAGAGAGGGGAGGGAACTATGGCTACACCTTC. The rearrangement links TRBV9 to TRBJ1-2; D possibly corresponds to TRBD1 (5 bases). Per the germline V gene, CDR1 is SGDLS and CDR2 is YYNGEE. Between the trimmed V and J ends, which lost 0 bases and 2 bases, there was a span of 11 bases. The CDR3 has 15 residues.

The CDR3 sequence is CASSLAQQGANEQYF. Written as DNA, the CDR3 is TGCGCCAGCAGCTTGGCCCAACAGGGGGCTAACGAGCAGTACTTC. The chain has TRBV5-1 and TRBJ2-7; the match to TRBD1 covers 9 bases. This CDR3 has 15 residues. Germline CDR1 SGHRS, CDR2 YFSETQ. The trim removed 0 bases at V and 5 bases at J, leaving 6 bases unmatched. Using reference TRBV5-1 and TRBJ2-7 for the parts outside the CDR3, the full variable domain is KAGVTQTPRYLIKTRGQQVTLSCSPISGHRSVSWYQQTPGQGLQFLFEYFSETQRNKGNFPGRFSGRQFSNSRSEMNVSTLELGDSALYLCASSLAQQGANEQYFGPGTRLTVT.

CDR3 in DNA: TGTGCCAGCAGTATACAGGGGAACACTGAAGCTTTCTTT. Its protein is CASSIQGNTEAFF. V and J are TRBV28 and TRBJ1-1; D perhaps matches TRBD1 (6 bases). CDR1 and CDR2 from the germline V gene are MDHEN and SYDVKM. V gave up 5 bases and J gave up 1 base, with 8 bases separating them. The CDR3 contains 13 residues.

The V gene is TRBV5-1, the J gene TRBJ2-7; 7 bases match TRBD1. V shed 4 bases, J shed 3 bases, and the junction held 10 bases outside the gene matches. This CDR3 contains 15 residues. Germline V lookup: CDR1 SGHRS, CDR2 YFSETQ. CDR3 residues: CASSTGQDGVYEQYF. The CDR3 coding sequence is TGCGCCAGCAGCACCGGACAGGACGGCGTCTACGAGCAGTACTTC.

The chain links TRBV6-1 to TRBJ2-1; 9 bases map to TRBD1. There are 19 residues in the CDR3. Per germline, CDR1 MNHNS and CDR2 SASEGT. The junction had 13 bases not matched to a gene; V was cut back by 3 bases and J by 1 base. Here the CDR3 reads CASSDFGTGKFDSYNEQFF. The CDR3 nucleotides read TGTGCCAGCAGTGATTTTGGGACAGGGAAATTCGATTCCTACAATGAGCAGTTCTTC.